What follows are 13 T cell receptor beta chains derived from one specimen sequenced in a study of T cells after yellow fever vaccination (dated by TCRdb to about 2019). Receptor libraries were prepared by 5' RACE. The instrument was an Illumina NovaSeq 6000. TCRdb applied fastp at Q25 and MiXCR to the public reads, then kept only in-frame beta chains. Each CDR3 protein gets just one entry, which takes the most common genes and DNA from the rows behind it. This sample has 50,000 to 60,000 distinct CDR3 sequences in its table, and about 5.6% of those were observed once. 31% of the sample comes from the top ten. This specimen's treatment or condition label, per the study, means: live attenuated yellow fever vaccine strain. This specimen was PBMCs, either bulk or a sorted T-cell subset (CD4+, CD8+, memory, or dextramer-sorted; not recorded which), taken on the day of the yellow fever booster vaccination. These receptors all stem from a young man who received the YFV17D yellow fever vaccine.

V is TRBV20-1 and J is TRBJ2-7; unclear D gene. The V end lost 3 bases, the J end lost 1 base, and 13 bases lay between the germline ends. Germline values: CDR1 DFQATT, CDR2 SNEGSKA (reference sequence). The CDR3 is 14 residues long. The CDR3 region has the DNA TGCAGTGCTAGTCGACGGTTGATATCCTACGAGCAGTACGTC. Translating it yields CSASRRLISYEQYV.

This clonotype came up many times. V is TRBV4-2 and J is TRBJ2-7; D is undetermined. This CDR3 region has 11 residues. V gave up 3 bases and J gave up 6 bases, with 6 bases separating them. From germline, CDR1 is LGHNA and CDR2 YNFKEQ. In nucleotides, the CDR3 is TGTGCCAGCAGCCAGGGTTCCGAGCAGTACTTC. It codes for CASSQGSEQYF.

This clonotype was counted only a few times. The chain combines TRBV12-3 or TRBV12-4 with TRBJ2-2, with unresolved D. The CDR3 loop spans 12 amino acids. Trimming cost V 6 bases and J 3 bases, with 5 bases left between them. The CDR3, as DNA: TGTGCCAGCAGACTCTACACCGGGGAGCTGTTTTTT. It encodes CASRLYTGELFF.

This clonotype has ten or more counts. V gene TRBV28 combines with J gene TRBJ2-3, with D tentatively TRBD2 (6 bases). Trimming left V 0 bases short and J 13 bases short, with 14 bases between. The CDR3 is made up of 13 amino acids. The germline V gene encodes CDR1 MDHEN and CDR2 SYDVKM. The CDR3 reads CASSLWNMGGEYF. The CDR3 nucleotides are TGTGCCAGCAGTTTATGGAACATGGGAGGCGAGTATTTT.

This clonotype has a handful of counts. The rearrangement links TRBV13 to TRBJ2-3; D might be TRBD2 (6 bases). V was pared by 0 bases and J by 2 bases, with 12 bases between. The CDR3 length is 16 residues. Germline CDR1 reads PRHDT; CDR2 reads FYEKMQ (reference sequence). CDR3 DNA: TGTGCCAGCAGCTTAGGTCCGGGGGAGTACACAGATACGCAGTATTTT. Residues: CASSLGPGEYTDTQYF.

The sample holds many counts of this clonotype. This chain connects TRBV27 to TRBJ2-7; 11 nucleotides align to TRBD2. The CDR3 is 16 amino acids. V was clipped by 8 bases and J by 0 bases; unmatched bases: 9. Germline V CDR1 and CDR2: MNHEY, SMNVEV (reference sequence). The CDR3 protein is CASASGLAGGSYEQYV. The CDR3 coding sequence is TGTGCCAGCGCATCCGGGCTAGCGGGGGGCTCCTACGAGCAGTACGTC.

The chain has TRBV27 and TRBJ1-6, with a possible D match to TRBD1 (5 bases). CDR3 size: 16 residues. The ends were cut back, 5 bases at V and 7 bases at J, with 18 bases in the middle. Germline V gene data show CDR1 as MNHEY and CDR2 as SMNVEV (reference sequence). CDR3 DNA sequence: TGTGCCAGCAGTCCCTCCCCGGTCAGGGCAAATTCACCCCTCCACTTT. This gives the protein CASSPSPVRANSPLHF.

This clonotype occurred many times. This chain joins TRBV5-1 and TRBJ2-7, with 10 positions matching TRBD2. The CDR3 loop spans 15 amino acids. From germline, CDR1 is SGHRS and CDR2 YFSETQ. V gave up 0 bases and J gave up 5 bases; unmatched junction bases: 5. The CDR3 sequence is CASSLGAGGPDEQYF. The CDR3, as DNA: TGCGCCAGCAGCTTGGGAGCGGGGGGGCCGGACGAGCAGTACTTC.

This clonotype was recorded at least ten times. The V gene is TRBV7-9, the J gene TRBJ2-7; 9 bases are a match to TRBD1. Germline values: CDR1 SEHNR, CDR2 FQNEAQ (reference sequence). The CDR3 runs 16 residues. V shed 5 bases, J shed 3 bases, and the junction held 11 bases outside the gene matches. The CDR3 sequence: CASSHPGRGQGYEQYF. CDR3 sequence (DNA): TGTGCCAGCAGCCACCCAGGAAGGGGACAGGGCTACGAGCAGTACTTC.

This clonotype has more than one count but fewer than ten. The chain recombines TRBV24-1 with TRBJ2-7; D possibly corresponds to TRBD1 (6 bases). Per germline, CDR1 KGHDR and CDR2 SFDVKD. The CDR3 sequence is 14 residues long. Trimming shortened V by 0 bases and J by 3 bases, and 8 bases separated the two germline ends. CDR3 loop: CATSDLRGFYEQYF. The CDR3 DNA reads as TGTGCCACCAGTGATTTGAGGGGGTTCTACGAGCAGTACTTC.

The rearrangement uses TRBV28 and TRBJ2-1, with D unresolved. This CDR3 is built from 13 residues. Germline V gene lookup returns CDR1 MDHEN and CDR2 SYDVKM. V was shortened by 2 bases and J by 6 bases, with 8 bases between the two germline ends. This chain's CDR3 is CASSLVQTNEQFF. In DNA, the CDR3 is TGTGCCAGCAGTTTAGTTCAGACCAATGAGCAGTTCTTC.

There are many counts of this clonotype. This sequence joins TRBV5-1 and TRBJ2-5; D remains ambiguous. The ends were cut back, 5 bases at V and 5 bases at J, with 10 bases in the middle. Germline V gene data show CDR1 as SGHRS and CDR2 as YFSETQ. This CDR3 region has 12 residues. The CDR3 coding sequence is TGCGCCAGCAGGGACGGCCTGGAGACCCAGTACTTC. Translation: CASRDGLETQYF.

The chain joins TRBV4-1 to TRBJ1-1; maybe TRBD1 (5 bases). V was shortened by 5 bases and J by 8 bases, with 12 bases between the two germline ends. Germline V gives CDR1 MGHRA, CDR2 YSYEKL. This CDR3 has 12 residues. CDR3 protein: CASSVERDEAFF. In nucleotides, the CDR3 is TGCGCCAGCAGCGTAGAACGGGACGAAGCTTTCTTT.